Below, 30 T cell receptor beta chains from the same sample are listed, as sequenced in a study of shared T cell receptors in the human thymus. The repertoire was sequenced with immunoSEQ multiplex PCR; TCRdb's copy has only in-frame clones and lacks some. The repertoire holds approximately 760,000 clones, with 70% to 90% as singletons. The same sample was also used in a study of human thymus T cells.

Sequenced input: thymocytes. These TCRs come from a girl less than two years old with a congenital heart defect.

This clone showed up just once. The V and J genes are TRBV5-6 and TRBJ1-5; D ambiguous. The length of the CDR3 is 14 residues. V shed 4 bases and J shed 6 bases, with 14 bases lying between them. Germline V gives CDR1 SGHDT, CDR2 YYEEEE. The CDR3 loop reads CASSTTISGQPQHF. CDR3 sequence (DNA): TGTGCCAGCAGCACTACGATAAGCGGTCAGCCCCAGCATTTT. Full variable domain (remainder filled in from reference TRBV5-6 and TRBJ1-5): DAGVTQSPTHLIKTRGQQVTLRCSPKSGHDTVSWYQQALGQGPQFIFQYYEEEERQRGNFPDRFSGHQFPNYSSELNVNALLLGDSALYLCASSTTISGQPQHFGDGTRLSIL.

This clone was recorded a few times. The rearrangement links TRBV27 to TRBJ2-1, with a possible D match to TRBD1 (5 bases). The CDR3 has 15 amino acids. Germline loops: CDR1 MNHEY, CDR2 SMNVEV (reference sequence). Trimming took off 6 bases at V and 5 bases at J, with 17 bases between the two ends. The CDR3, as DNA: TGTGCCAGCAGCCAGGGATCACCACATAACAATGAGCAGTTCTTC. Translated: CASSQGSPHNNEQFF.

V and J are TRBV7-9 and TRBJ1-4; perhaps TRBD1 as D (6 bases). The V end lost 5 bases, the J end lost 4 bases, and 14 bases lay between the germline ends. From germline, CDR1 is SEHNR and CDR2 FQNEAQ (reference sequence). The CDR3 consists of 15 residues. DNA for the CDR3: TGTGCCAGCAGCACCGGACAGCCGAGTAATGAAAAACTGTTTTTT. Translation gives CASSTGQPSNEKLFF.

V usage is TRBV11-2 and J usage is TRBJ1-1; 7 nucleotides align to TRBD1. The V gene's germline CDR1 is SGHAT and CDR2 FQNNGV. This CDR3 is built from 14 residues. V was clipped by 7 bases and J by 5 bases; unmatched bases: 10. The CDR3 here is CASTDRALGTEAFF. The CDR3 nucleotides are TGTGCCAGCACCGACAGGGCCCTAGGGACTGAAGCTTTCTTT.

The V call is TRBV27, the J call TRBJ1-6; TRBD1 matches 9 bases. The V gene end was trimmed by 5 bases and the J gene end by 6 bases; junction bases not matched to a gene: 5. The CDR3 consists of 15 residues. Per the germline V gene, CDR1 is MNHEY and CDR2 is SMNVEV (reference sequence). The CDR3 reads CASSRSDRGNSPLHF. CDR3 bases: TGTGCCAGCAGTCGCTCGGACAGGGGTAATTCACCCCTCCACTTT.

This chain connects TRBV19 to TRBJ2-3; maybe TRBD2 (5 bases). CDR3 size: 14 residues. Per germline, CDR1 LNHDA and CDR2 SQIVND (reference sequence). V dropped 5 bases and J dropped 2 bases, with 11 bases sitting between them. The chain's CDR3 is CASSQAVHTDTQYF. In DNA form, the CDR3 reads TGTGCCAGTAGTCAAGCGGTCCACACAGATACGCAGTATTTT.

This chain's CDR3 is CASEIRGVFETQYF. In DNA form, the CDR3 reads TGTGCCAGCGAAATACGGGGTGTATTTGAGACCCAGTACTTC. The V gene is TRBV27, the J gene TRBJ2-5, with TRBD2 as a possible D gene (5 bases). Trimming cost V 8 bases and J 5 bases, with 18 bases left between them. The germline V gene has CDR1 MNHEY and CDR2 SMNVEV (reference sequence). The CDR3 is 14 amino acids.

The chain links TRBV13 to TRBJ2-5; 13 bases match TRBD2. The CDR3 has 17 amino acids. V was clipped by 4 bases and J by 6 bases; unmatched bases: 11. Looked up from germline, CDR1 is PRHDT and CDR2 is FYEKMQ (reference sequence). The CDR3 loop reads CASSSHTTSGGAKTQYF. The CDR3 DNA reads TGTGCCAGCAGCTCGCACACCACTAGCGGGGGGGCCAAGACCCAGTACTTC.

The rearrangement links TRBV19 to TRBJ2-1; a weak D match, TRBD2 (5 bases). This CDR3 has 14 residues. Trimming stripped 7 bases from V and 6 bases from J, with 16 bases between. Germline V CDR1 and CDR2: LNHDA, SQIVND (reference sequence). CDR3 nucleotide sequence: TGTGCCAGTACGGCCGGGGAATGGCCCAATGAGCAGTTCTTC. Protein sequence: CASTAGEWPNEQFF.

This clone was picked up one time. The CDR3 here is CASSEMGTGTTEAFF. For the CDR3, the DNA is TGTGCCAGCAGTGAGATGGGGACAGGCACCACTGAAGCTTTCTTT. The rearrangement joins TRBV6-1 to TRBJ1-1, with 8 nucleotides matching TRBD1. Germline CDR1 MNHNS, CDR2 SASEGT. Unmatched junction bases numbered 7, after V lost 3 bases and J lost 4 bases. The CDR3 sequence is 15 residues long.

The CDR3 DNA sequence: TGCGCCAGCAGCCAGCCCTTGGGACTAGGGGGCGGGGAGCTGTTTTTT. Amino acid sequence: CASSQPLGLGGGELFF. The genes are TRBV4-1 and TRBJ2-2; TRBD2 matches at 8 bases. V was pared by 3 bases and J by 7 bases, with 10 bases of the junction left unmatched. The CDR3 length is 16 residues. Germline values: CDR1 MGHRA, CDR2 YSYEKL.

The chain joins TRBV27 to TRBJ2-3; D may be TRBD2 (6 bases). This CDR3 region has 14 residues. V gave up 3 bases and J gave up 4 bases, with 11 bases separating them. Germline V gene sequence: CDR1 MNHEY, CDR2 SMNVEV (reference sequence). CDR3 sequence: CASSLWPGADTQYF. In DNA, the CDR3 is TGTGCCAGCAGTTTGTGGCCGGGGGCAGATACGCAGTATTTT.

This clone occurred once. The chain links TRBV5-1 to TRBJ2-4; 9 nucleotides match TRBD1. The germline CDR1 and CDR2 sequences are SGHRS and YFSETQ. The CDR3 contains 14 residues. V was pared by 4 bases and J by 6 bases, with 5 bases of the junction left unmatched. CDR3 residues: CASSETDRGNIQYF. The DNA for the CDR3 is TGCGCCAGCAGCGAGACGGACAGGGGAAACATTCAGTACTTC.

CDR3 residues: CASSFFRTEAFF. Here the CDR3 DNA reads TGTGCCAGCAGCTTTTTTCGTACTGAAGCTTTCTTT. V usage is TRBV5-6 and J usage is TRBJ1-1, with D unresolved. The CDR3 length is 12 residues. Trimming took 2 bases from V and 5 from J, leaving 7 bases between them. Germline lookup yields CDR1 SGHDT and CDR2 YYEEEE.

This CDR3 reads CASSPYGLAGDTGELFF. CDR3 bases: TGCGCCAGCAGCCCGTATGGACTGGCGGGGGATACCGGGGAGCTGTTTTTT. The V call is TRBV4-1, the J call TRBJ2-2; 7 bases are a match to TRBD2. This CDR3 contains 17 residues. V lost 4 bases, J lost 5 bases, and 13 bases stayed unmatched. Germline values: CDR1 MGHRA, CDR2 YSYEKL.

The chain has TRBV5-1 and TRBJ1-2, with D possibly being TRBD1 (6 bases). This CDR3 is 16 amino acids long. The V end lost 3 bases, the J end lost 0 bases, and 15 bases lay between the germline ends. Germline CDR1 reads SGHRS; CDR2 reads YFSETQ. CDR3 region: CASSSGQRASNYGYTF. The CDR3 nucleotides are TGCGCCAGCAGCTCCGGACAGAGAGCTTCTAACTATGGCTACACCTTC. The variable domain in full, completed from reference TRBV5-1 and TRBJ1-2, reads KAGVTQTPRYLIKTRGQQVTLSCSPISGHRSVSWYQQTPGQGLQFLFEYFSETQRNKGNFPGRFSGRQFSNSRSEMNVSTLELGDSALYLCASSSGQRASNYGYTFGSGTRLTVV.

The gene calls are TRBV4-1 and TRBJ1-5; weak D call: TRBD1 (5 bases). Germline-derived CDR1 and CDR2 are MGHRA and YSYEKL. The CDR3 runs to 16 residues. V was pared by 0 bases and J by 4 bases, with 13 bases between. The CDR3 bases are TGCGCCAGCAGCCAAGAGCCCAGGGATGATAATCAGCCCCAGCATTTT. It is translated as CASSQEPRDDNQPQHF.

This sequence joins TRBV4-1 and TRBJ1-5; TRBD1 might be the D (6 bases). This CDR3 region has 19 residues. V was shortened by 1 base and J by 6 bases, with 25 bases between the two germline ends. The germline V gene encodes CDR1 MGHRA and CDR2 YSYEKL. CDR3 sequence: CASSQGIRAKGGSGQPQHF. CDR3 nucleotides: TGCGCCAGCAGCCAAGGGATACGGGCCAAGGGGGGGTCAGGTCAGCCCCAGCATTTT.

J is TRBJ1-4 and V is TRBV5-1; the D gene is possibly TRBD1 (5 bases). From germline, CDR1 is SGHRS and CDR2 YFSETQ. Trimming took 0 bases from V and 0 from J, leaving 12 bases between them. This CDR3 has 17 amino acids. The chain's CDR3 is CASSLGYRFATNEKLFF. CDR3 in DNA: TGCGCCAGCAGCTTGGGGTACAGGTTTGCAACTAATGAAAAACTGTTTTTT.

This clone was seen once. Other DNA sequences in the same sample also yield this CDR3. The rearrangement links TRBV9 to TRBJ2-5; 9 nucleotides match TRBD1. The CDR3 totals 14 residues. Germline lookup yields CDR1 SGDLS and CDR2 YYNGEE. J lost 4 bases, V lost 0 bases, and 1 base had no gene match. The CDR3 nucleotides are TGTGCCAGCAGCGTAGTGGACAGGGGAGAGACCCAGTACTTC. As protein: CASSVVDRGETQYF. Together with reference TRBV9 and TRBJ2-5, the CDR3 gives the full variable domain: DSGVTQTPKHLITATGQRVTLRCSPRSGDLSVYWYQQSLDQGLQFLIQYYNGEERAKGNILERFSAQQFPDLHSELNLSSLELGDSALYFCASSVVDRGETQYFGPGTRLLVL.

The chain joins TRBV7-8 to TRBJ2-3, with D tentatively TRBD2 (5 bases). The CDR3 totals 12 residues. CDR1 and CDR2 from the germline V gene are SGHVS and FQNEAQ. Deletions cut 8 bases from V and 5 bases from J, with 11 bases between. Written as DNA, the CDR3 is TGTGCCAGCGGTGACTACCGAGATACGCAGTATTTT. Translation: CASGDYRDTQYF.

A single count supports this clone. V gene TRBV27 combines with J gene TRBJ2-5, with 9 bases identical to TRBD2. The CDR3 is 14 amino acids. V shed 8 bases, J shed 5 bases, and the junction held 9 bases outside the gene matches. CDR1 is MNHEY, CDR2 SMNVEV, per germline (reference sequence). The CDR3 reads CASSWIAGVETQYF. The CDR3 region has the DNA TGTGCCAGCTCATGGATAGCGGGGGTGGAGACCCAGTACTTC.

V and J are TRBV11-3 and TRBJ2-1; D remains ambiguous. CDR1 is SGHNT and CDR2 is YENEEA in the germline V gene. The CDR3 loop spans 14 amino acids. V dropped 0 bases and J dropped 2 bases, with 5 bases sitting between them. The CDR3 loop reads CASSLDAAYNEQFF. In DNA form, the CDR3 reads TGTGCCAGCAGCTTAGACGCGGCCTACAATGAGCAGTTCTTC. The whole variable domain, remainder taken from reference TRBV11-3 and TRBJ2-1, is EAGVVQSPRYKIIEKKQPVAFWCNPISGHNTLYWYLQNLGQGPELLIRYENEEAVDDSQLPKDRFSAERLKGVDSTLKIQPAELGDSAVYLCASSLDAAYNEQFFGPGTRLTVL.

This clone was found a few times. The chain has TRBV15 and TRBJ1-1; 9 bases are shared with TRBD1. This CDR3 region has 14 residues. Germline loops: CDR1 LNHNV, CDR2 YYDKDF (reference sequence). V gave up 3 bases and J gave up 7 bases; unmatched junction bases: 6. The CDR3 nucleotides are TGTGCCACCAGCAGGGACAGGGGAATAGGTGAAGCTTTCTTT. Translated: CATSRDRGIGEAFF. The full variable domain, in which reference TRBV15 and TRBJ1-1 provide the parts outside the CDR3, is DAMVIQNPRYQVTQFGKPVTLSCSQTLNHNVMYWYQQKSSQAPKLLFHYYDKDFNNEADTPDNFQSRRPNTSFCFLDIRSPGLGDTAMYLCATSRDRGIGEAFFGQGTRLTVV.

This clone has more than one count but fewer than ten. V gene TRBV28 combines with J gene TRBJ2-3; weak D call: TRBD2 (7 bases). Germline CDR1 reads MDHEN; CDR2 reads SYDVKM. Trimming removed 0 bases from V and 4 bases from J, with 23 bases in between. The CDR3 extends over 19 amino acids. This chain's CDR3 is CASSLCPSVRGPPPDTQYF. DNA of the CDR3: TGTGCCAGCAGTTTATGCCCATCGGTGCGGGGGCCCCCACCAGATACGCAGTATTTT.

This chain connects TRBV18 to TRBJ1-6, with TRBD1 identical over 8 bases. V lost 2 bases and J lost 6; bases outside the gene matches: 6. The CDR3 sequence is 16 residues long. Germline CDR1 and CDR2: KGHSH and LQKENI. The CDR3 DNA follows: TGTGCCAGCTCACCAGACCCTGACAGGGGTAATTCACCCCTCCACTTT. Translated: CASSPDPDRGNSPLHF.

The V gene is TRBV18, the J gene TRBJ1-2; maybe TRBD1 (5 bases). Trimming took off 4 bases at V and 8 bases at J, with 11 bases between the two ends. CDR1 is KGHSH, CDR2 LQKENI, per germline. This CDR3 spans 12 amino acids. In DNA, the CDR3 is TGTGCCAGCTCACGACAGTGGGAAGGCTACACCTTC. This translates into CASSRQWEGYTF.

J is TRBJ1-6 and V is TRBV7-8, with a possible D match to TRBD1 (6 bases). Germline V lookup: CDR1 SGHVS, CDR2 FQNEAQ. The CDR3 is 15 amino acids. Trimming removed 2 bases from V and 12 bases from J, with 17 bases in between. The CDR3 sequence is CASSLSGTRGQPLHF. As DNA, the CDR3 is TGTGCCAGCAGCTTAAGCGGGACAAGAGGCCAACCCCTCCACTTT.

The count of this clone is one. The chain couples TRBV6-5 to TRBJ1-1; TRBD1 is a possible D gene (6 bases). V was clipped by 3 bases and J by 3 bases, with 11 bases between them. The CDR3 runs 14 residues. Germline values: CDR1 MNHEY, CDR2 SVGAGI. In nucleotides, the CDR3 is TGTGCCAGCAGTTATAGACAGGACTACACTGAAGCTTTCTTT. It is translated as CASSYRQDYTEAFF.

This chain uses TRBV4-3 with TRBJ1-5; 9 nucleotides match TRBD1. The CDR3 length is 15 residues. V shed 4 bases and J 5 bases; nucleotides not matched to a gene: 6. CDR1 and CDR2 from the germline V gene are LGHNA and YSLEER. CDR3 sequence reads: CASSLRDREDQPQHF. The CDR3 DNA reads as TGCGCCAGCAGCCTTCGGGACAGGGAGGATCAGCCCCAGCATTTT.